This T cell receptor (beta chain) comes out of a study of cytomegalovirus exposure and HLA in healthy donors. In the PCR, 60 Vbeta and 13 Jbeta primers were used. Per the authors' pipeline: It was a later analysis that counted roughly 80 million unique TCR beta chains, of which around 11 million were shared. The method was immunoSEQ multiplex PCR; TCRdb's version includes in-frame clones alone and lacks a portion of them. D and trimming were read from the DNA, whereas the V and J calls and clone size are those reported in that table. The sample lists about 150,000 clones, around 80% occurring once. In this sample, this clone turned up once. J was trimmed by 2 bases and V by 4 bases; bases with no gene match: 4. CDR3 size: 15 residues. CDR1 is MGHRA, CDR2 YSYEKL, per germline.

The sequencing sample was made of PBMCs. The chain recombines TRBV4-1 with TRBJ2-3; 9 bases map to TRBD2. The clonotype was recovered from a man between 18 and 29 years old in good health and CMV-seronegative. The CDR3 DNA is TGCGCCAGCAGCCTGGGACTAGCTGACACAGATACGCAGTATTTT. Residues: CASSLGLADTDTQYF.